The 4 T cell receptor beta chains in this list originate from one sample, sequenced in a study of shared clonotypes between healthy human individuals. This table comes from immunoSEQ multiplex PCR, and its TCRdb copy is limited to in-frame clones, with some not included. The sample yields some 380,000 clones, approximately 97% seen once. Sequencing was carried out using memory CD8+ T cells sorted from blood. Specified subset: CD45RO+ cells pooled with CCR7-negative TemRA cells. These receptors all stem from a man aged 25-40 years in good health.

The chain recombines TRBV14 with TRBJ1-3; D remains unclear. CDR1 is SGHDN, CDR2 FVKESK, per germline. The length of the CDR3 is 12 residues. V was clipped by 1 base and J by 9 bases, with 7 bases between them. CDR3 protein: CASSQAWPTIYF. The CDR3 bases are TGTGCCAGCAGCCAAGCGTGGCCCACCATATATTTT.

The chain is built from TRBV10-3 and TRBJ2-1; no reliable D call. This CDR3 is built from 10 residues. Germline V gene data show CDR1 as ENHRY and CDR2 as SYGVKD. Trimming took 8 bases from V and 8 from J, leaving 7 bases between them. DNA of the CDR3: TGTGCCATCGGGCTGGATGAGCAGTTCTTC. It translates to CAIGLDEQFF.

This clone occurred once. This chain links TRBV5-1 with TRBJ2-7; tentatively, D is TRBD2 (6 bases). CDR3 length: 14 amino acids. Germline V gene data show CDR1 as SGHRS and CDR2 as YFSETQ. The germline V and J ends were trimmed by 1 base and 1 base, with 9 bases remaining between them. The CDR3 nucleotides are TGCGCCAGCAGCTTGCGGGAGCGGTCCTACGAGCAGTACTTC. This encodes CASSLRERSYEQYF.

The chain employs TRBV5-6 and TRBJ2-7; 8 positions match TRBD1. With 4 bases clipped from V and 6 bases from J, the junction kept 0 bases outside the gene matches. CDR3 length: 11 amino acids. The germline V gene encodes CDR1 SGHDT and CDR2 YYEEEE. CDR3 sequence reads: CASSTGGEQYF. The CDR3 DNA sequence: TGTGCCAGCAGCACAGGGGGCGAGCAGTACTTC.